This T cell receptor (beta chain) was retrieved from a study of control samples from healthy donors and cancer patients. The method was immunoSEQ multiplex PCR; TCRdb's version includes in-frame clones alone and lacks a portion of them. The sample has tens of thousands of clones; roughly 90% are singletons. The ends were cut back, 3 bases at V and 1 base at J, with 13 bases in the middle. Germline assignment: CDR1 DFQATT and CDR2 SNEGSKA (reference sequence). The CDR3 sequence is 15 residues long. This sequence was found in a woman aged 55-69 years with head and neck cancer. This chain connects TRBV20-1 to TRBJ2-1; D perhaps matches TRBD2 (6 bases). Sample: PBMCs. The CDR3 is CSASLGTESYNEQFF. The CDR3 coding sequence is TGCAGTGCTAGTCTAGGGACTGAATCCTACAATGAGCAGTTCTTC.